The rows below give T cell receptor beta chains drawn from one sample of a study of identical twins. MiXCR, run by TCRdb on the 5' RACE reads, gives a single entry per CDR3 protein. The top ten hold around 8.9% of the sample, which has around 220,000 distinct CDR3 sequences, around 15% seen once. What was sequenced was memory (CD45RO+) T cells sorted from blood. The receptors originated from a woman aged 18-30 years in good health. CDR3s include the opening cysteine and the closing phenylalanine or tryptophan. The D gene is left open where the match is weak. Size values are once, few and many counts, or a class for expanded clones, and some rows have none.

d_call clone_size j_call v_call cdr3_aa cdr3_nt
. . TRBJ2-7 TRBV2 CASKGSGAPYEQYF TGTGCCAGCAAAGGTTCAGGGGCCCCCTACGAGCAGTACTTC
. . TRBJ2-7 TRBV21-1 CASERVPLIPSYEQYF TGTGCCAGCGAGCGGGTCCCTTTAATCCCCTCCTACGAGCAGTACTTC
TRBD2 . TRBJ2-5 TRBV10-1 CASSSPSGGQETQYF TGCGCCAGCAGTAGCCCTAGCGGGGGTCAAGAGACCCAGTACTTC
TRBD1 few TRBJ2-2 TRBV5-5 CASSWTGGWTGELFF TGTGCCAGCAGCTGGACAGGGGGATGGACCGGGGAGCTGTTTTTT
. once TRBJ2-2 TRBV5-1 CASTDSAGGELFF TGCGCCAGCACCGACAGTGCTGGCGGGGAGCTGTTTTTT
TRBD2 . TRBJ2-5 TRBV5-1 CASSLVGTSGRERKTQYF TGCGCCAGCAGCTTGGTGGGGACTAGCGGGAGGGAGAGGAAGACCCAGTACTTC
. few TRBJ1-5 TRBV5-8 CASSHSLGNQPQHF TGTGCCAGCAGCCACTCTCTCGGCAATCAGCCCCAGCATTTT
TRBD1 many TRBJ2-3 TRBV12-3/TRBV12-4 CASTALRGPGDTQYF TGTGCCAGCACCGCCCTAAGGGGGCCGGGAGATACGCAGTATTTT
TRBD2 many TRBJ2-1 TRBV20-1 CSAPGLADPYEQFF TGCAGTGCTCCAGGACTAGCGGATCCTTATGAGCAGTTCTTC
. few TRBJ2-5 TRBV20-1 CSAVGAGGQETQYF TGCAGTGCTGTTGGGGCAGGCGGGCAAGAGACCCAGTACTTC
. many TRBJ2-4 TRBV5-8 CASLDQGSKNIQYF TGTGCCAGCCTAGATCAGGGATCCAAAAACATTCAGTACTTC
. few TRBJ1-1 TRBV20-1 CSAWGQLRKAFF TGCAGTGCTTGGGGGCAGCTTAGGAAAGCTTTCTTT
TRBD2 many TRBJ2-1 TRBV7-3 CASSLGSGGNEQFF TGTGCCAGCAGCTTGGGGTCGGGGGGCAATGAGCAGTTCTTC
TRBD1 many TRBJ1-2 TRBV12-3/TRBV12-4 CASSNLDRANYGYTF TGTGCCAGCAGTAACTTGGACAGGGCTAACTATGGCTACACCTTC
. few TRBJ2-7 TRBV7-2 CASSFLRDFTYEQYF TGTGCCAGCAGCTTTCTGCGGGACTTTACCTACGAGCAGTACTTC